These 14 T cell receptor beta chains originate from one sample sequenced in a study of PD-1 blockade in classical Hodgkin lymphoma. Noted time point: cycle 4 day 1 (C4D1), after 6 weeks of nivolumab. All trial patients relapsed after autologous stem cell transplantation. Isolation of CD4+ T cells from thawed PBMCs was performed by magnetic negative selection. Here immunoSEQ multiplex PCR was the method, and the copy in TCRdb shows in-frame clones only, minus some. This table has about 30,000 clones, approximately 79% appearing once. The sample in question was CD4+ T cells from blood, obtained before the fourth cycle of nivolumab. The receptors here all came from a human donor with classical Hodgkin lymphoma.

This clone has just a few counts. This sequence joins TRBV7-7 and TRBJ2-1; D not resolved. Germline CDR1 and CDR2: SSHAT and FNYEAQ (reference sequence). Trimming removed 0 bases from V and 7 bases from J, with 7 bases in between. The CDR3 runs 13 residues. CDR3 sequence: CASSLAGTNEQFF. The CDR3 DNA reads as TGTGCCAGCAGCTTAGCCGGTACGAATGAGCAGTTCTTC. The full variable domain, with the rest looked up from reference TRBV7-7 and TRBJ2-1, is GAGVSQSPRYKVTKRGQDVTLRCDPISSHATLYWYQQALGQGPEFLTYFNYEAQPDKSGLPSDRFSAERPEGSISTLTIQRTEQRDSAMYRCASSLAGTNEQFFGPGTRLTVL.

The chain combines TRBV19 with TRBJ1-2; 8 bases align to TRBD1. Germline-derived CDR1 and CDR2 are LNHDA and SQIVND (reference sequence). V gave up 8 bases and J gave up 0 bases; unmatched junction bases: 14. The CDR3 consists of 17 residues. The DNA of the CDR3 is TGTGCCAGTTCGAACCTAGGACAGGGAAAAGCTAACTATGGCTACACCTTC. As protein: CASSNLGQGKANYGYTF.

The gene calls are TRBV6-1 and TRBJ1-5, with 7 bases lining up with TRBD1. This CDR3 comprises 13 residues. The germline V gene encodes CDR1 MNHNS and CDR2 SASEGT. After removal of 6 bases from V and 5 bases from J, the junction contained 4 bases not matched to a gene. The CDR3, as DNA: TGTGCCAGCAGCCCTGACAGGGATCAGCCCCAGCATTTT. Amino acids: CASSPDRDQPQHF.

V is TRBV15 and J is TRBJ1-1; D remains unclear. Trimming stripped 0 bases from V and 1 base from J, with 9 bases between. Germline values: CDR1 LNHNV, CDR2 YYDKDF (reference sequence). CDR3 size: 15 residues. The CDR3 DNA follows: TGTGCCACCAGCAGAGATCTACCCGAGAACACTGAAGCTTTCTTT. Translated: CATSRDLPENTEAFF.

CDR3 DNA: TGTGCCAGCAGCGCAGGTGGGGGGAAACATGGCTACACCTTC. This gives the protein CASSAGGGKHGYTF. This chain connects TRBV7-9 to TRBJ1-2; D is perhaps TRBD1 (5 bases). V lost 5 bases to trimming and J lost 6 bases, with 16 bases between them. The V gene's germline CDR1 is SEHNR and CDR2 FQNEAQ (reference sequence). The CDR3 is 14 amino acids.

This clone was seen a handful of times. J is TRBJ1-5 and V is TRBV19; maybe TRBD1 (5 bases). Germline loops: CDR1 LNHDA, CDR2 SQIVND (reference sequence). The CDR3 runs to 14 residues. The germline V and J ends were trimmed by 3 bases and 6 bases, with 12 bases remaining between them. The CDR3, as DNA: TGTGCCAGTAGTATTTTGGGGCAGGGTCAGCCCCAGCATTTT. Protein sequence: CASSILGQGQPQHF.

V is TRBV28 and J is TRBJ2-7; 10 nucleotides match TRBD2. CDR3 length: 15 residues. V shed 5 bases, J shed 2 bases, and the junction held 6 bases outside the gene matches. The V gene's germline CDR1 is MDHEN and CDR2 SYDVKM. The CDR3 DNA reads as TGTGCCAGCAGTAGTAGTAGCGGGGGGACCTACGAGCAGTACTTC. Translation gives CASSSSSGGTYEQYF.

This chain uses TRBV13 with TRBJ1-3, with 9 bases matching TRBD1. The CDR3 is made up of 15 amino acids. Germline values: CDR1 PRHDT, CDR2 FYEKMQ (reference sequence). Unmatched junction bases numbered 10, after V lost 5 bases and J lost 8 bases. The CDR3 nucleotides read TGTGCCAGCAGCCCAGGGGACAGGGCTCCGTACACCATATATTTT. It is translated as CASSPGDRAPYTIYF. Based on the CDR3 plus reference TRBV13 and TRBJ1-3, the full variable domain is AAGVIQSPRHLIKEKRETATLKCYPIPRHDTVYWYQQGPGQDPQFLISFYEKMQSDKGSIPDRFSAQQFSDYHSELNMSSLELGDSALYFCASSPGDRAPYTIYFGEGSWLTVV.

V and J are TRBV5-1 and TRBJ2-7; either TRBD1 or TRBD2 may fit D (5 bases each). This CDR3 region has 14 residues. V dropped 4 bases and J dropped 6 bases, with 17 bases sitting between them. CDR1 and CDR2 (germline): SGHRS, YFSETQ. This CDR3 reads CASSGGVPPAEQYF. The CDR3 nucleotides read TGCGCCAGCAGCGGGGGAGTTCCTCCGGCCGAGCAGTACTTC.

This clone has just a few counts. The chain uses TRBV7-2 and TRBJ2-7; D unresolved. The CDR3 runs to 12 residues. V was clipped by 3 bases and J by 5 bases, with 8 bases between them. Looked up from germline, CDR1 is SGHTA and CDR2 is FQGNSA. For the CDR3, the DNA is TGTGCCAGCAGCTTCCAAGTCGACGAGCAGTACTTC. This codes for CASSFQVDEQYF.

This rearrangement joins TRBV7-9 to TRBJ2-3; no firm D call. V shed 5 bases and J shed 0 bases, with 12 bases lying between them. CDR3 length: 15 amino acids. Germline CDR1 SEHNR, CDR2 FQNEAQ (reference sequence). The CDR3 sequence is CASSRSTISTDTQYF. The CDR3 DNA follows: TGTGCCAGCAGCCGGAGTACCATAAGCACAGATACGCAGTATTTT.

The chain employs TRBV7-2 and TRBJ2-3; 15 nucleotides match TRBD2. Germline loops: CDR1 SGHTA, CDR2 FQGNSA. V shed 5 bases and J 4 bases; nucleotides not matched to a gene: 7. The CDR3 length is 17 residues. CDR3: CASSPGTSGGLADTQYF. The CDR3 DNA reads as TGTGCCAGCAGCCCCGGGACTAGCGGGGGGTTGGCAGATACGCAGTATTTT. The full variable domain, its missing parts supplied by reference TRBV7-2 and TRBJ2-3, is GAGVSQSPSNKVTEKGKDVELRCDPISGHTALYWYRQSLGQGLEFLIYFQGNSAPDKSGLPSDRFSAERTGGSVSTLTIQRTQQEDSAVYLCASSPGTSGGLADTQYFGPGTRLTVL.

V gene TRBV10-2 combines with J gene TRBJ1-2; maybe TRBD1 (5 bases). V was cut by 4 bases and J by 2 bases, with 11 bases left in between. Germline V lookup: CDR1 WSHSY, CDR2 SAAADI. This CDR3 is 14 amino acids long. The CDR3 DNA reads as TGCGCCAGCAGTGTTCCAGGGAGCAACTATGGCTACACCTTC. Protein sequence: CASSVPGSNYGYTF.

The CDR3 sequence is CASSRDIPYNSPLHF. The CDR3 DNA reads as TGTGCCAGCAGCCGGGACATCCCCTATAATTCACCCCTCCACTTT. The rearrangement joins TRBV6-1 to TRBJ1-6; a possible D gene is TRBD1 (6 bases). Germline V gene lookup returns CDR1 MNHNS and CDR2 SASEGT. The CDR3 runs to 15 residues. The V end was cut by 6 bases, the J end by 2 bases, with 11 bases between.